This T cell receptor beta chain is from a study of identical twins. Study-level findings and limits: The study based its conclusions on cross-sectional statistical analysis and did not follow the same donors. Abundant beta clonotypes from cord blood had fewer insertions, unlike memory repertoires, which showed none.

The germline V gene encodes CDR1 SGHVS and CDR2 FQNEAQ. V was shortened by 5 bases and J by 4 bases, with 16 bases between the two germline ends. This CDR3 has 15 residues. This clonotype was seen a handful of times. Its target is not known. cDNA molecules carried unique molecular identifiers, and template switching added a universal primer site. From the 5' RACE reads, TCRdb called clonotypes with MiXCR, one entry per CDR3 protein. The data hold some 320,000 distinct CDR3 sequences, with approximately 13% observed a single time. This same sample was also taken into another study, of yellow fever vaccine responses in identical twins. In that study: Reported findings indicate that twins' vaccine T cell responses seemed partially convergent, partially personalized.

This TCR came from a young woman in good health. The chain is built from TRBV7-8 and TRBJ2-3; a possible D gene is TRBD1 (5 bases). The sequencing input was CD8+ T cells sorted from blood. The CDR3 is CASSKKTVMSDTQYF. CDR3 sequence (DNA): TGTGCCAGCAGCAAGAAGACAGTAATGTCAGATACGCAGTATTTT.